This passage covers 17 T cell receptor beta chains from one sample sequenced in a study of T cells expressing NK-cell markers (dated by TCRdb to the early 2020s). The receptor library was made with 5' RACE. The sample was run on an Illumina HiSeq 2000. TCRdb reanalyzed the reads, keeping one entry per CDR3 protein sequence and omitting DNA. This sample's table contains 450,000 to 600,000 distinct CDR3 sequences. The ten top clones hold approximately 3.6% of the sample. What was sequenced was blood T cells: a sorted CD56 or NKG2C T cell subset, CD4+ or CD8+ T cells, or bulk PBMC T cells (not recorded which). These receptor sequences come from a man between 18 and 29 years old in good health. Donor details come from another sample of the same person, matched by shared clones.

The chain combines TRBV4-3 with TRBJ1-5. Germline assignment: CDR1 LGHNA and CDR2 YSLEER. The CDR3 spans 14 residues. This CDR3 reads CASSSDRWAQPQHF.

The rearrangement uses TRBV15 and TRBJ2-1; TCRdb selects TRBD1, and the lack of DNA leaves this call unchecked. CDR1 LNHNV and CDR2 YYDKDF come from the germline V gene (reference sequence). This CDR3 comprises 13 residues. The CDR3: CATSSRDREEQFF.

V and J are TRBV15 and TRBJ2-7; TCRdb's D call, TRBD2, is unchecked because there is no DNA. CDR3 length equals 15 residues. Germline assignment: CDR1 LNHNV and CDR2 YYDKDF (reference sequence). Here the CDR3 reads CATSRDLAGGNEQYF. The whole variable domain, remainder taken from reference TRBV15 and TRBJ2-7, is DAMVIQNPRYQVTQFGKPVTLSCSQTLNHNVMYWYQQKSSQAPKLLFHYYDKDFNNEADTPDNFQSRRPNTSFCFLDIRSPGLGDTAMYLCATSRDLAGGNEQYFGPGTRLTVT.

The J gene is TRBJ1-4, the V gene TRBV6-2 or TRBV6-3; no DNA is available, so the TRBD1 call from TCRdb remains unchecked. Germline-derived CDR1 and CDR2 are MNHEY and SVGEGT. The CDR3 spans 16 residues. CDR3 loop: CASTPEHKSRNEKLFF.

V is TRBV27 and J is TRBJ2-2; absent DNA, TCRdb's TRBD2 call cannot be checked. Per the germline V gene, CDR1 is MNHEY and CDR2 is SMNVEV (reference sequence). The CDR3 length is 16 residues. The CDR3 protein is CASTSGLAGGAGELFF.

The chain employs TRBV3-1 and TRBJ2-2; TCRdb names TRBD1, which stays unverified in the absence of DNA. This CDR3 comprises 17 residues. The germline CDR1 and CDR2 sequences are LGHDT and YNNKEL (reference sequence). CDR3 protein: CASKTDEGAGPTGELFF.

The chain has TRBV6-1 and TRBJ1-2; the D gene TCRdb calls, TRBD1, cannot be checked with no DNA. This CDR3 has 14 amino acids. Germline CDR1 reads MNHNS; CDR2 reads SASEGT. CDR3 residues: CASSRGQEDYGYTF.

V and J are TRBV14 and TRBJ1-2; no DNA is available, so the TRBD1 call from TCRdb remains unchecked. CDR1 is SGHDN and CDR2 is FVKESK in the germline V gene. The CDR3 totals 15 residues. The CDR3 is CASSQGTGGHYGYTF.

The chain joins TRBV2 to TRBJ2-1; the TRBD2 assignment by TCRdb is unverifiable without DNA. The CDR3 consists of 16 residues. The germline gives CDR1 SNHLY, CDR2 FYNNEI. The CDR3 protein is CASSEAGGTFYNEQFF. The full variable domain, completed using reference TRBV2 and TRBJ2-1, is EPEVTQTPSHQVTQMGQEVILRCVPISNHLYFYWYRQILGQKVEFLVSFYNNEISEKSEIFDDQFSVERPDGSNFTLKIRSTKLEDSAMYFCASSEAGGTFYNEQFFGPGTRLTVL.

The chain's CDR3 is CSARGQGRPGNTIYF. This sequence joins TRBV20-1 and TRBJ1-3; there is no DNA to check the TCRdb D call of TRBD1. Germline-derived CDR1 and CDR2 are DFQATT and SNEGSKA (reference sequence). The CDR3 has 15 residues.

The chain joins TRBV12-3 or TRBV12-4 to TRBJ1-5. The CDR3 sequence is 14 residues long. The CDR3 sequence is CASSFHASNQPQHF.

The rearrangement uses TRBV5-1 and TRBJ2-1; TCRdb lists TRBD1, though no DNA is available to test this call. Germline lookup yields CDR1 SGHRS and CDR2 YFSETQ. The CDR3 has 15 residues. The CDR3 loop reads CASSRGQELYNEQFF.

CDR3 loop: CASSIQGGIYNEQFF. The rearrangement uses TRBV7-3 and TRBJ2-1; TCRdb lists TRBD1, though no DNA is available to test this call. Germline V gene data show CDR1 as SGHTA and CDR2 as FQGTGA. This CDR3 is built from 15 residues.

The CDR3 loop is CASALAGVRNEQFF. The chain couples TRBV12-5 to TRBJ2-1; as DNA is missing, the TRBD2 call by TCRdb cannot be tested. Germline CDR1 and CDR2: LGHNT and FRNRAP. CDR3 size: 14 residues.

This chain uses TRBV24-1 with TRBJ2-3; the TRBD1 assignment by TCRdb is unverifiable without DNA. The CDR3 covers 16 residues. CDR1 and CDR2 (germline): KGHDR, SFDVKD. The CDR3 loop is CATSDRHRGLGDTQYF.

This CDR3 reads CASSHSSGGELFF. This chain links TRBV3-1 with TRBJ2-2. CDR1 LGHDT and CDR2 YNNKEL come from the germline V gene (reference sequence). CDR3 length: 13 amino acids. Looking up the rest from reference TRBV3-1 and TRBJ2-2 gives the full variable domain: DTAVSQTPKYLVTQMGNDKSIKCEQNLGHDTMYWYKQDSKKFLKIMFSYNNKELIINETVPNRFSPKSPDKAHLNLHINSLELGDSAVYFCASSHSSGGELFFGEGSRLTVL.

This chain links TRBV21-1 with TRBJ1-5. TRBV21-1 is deemed a pseudogene. This CDR3 spans 16 amino acids. CDR3 in amino acids: CASSKVGGGNGKPQHF.